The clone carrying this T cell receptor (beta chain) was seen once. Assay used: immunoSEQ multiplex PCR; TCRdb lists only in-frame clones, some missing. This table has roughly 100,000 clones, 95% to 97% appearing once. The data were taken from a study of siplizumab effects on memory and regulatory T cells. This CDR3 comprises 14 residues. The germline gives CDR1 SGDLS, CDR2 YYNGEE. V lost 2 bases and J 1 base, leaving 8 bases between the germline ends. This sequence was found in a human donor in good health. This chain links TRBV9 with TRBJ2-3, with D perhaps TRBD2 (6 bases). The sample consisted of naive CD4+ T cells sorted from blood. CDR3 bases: TGTGCCAGCAGCGTGGAGGGCGGCACAGATACGCAGTATTTT. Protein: CASSVEGGTDTQYF.